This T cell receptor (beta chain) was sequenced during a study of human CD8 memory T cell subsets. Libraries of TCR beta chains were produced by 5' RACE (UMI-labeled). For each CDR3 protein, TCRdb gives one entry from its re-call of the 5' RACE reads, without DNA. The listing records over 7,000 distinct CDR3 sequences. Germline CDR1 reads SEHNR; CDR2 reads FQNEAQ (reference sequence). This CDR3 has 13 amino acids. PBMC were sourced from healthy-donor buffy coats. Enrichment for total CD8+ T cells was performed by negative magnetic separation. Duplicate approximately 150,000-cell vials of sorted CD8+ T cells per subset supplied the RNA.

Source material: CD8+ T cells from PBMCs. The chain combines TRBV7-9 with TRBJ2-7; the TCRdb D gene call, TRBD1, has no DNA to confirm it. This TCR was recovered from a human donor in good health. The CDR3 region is CASQGTYSYEQYF.